This is a list of T cell receptor beta chains from one sample in a study of CD8+ T cells in alopecia areata. Assay: immunoSEQ multiplex PCR; the TCRdb copy retains only in-frame clones and omits some. The data show roughly 150,000 clones, with 45% to 60% seen just once and approximately 20% held by the top ten. This specimen consisted of CD8+ T cells sorted from blood, obtained at week 0. The receptors come from a human donor with alopecia areata. CDR3s include the opening cysteine and the closing phenylalanine or tryptophan. The order of the fields is V gene, D gene, clone size, J gene, CDR3 protein, CDR3 DNA. D genes are given only for firm matches. A row's size may be missing; if present it is once, few, many or a size class.

TRBV9	TRBD2	-	TRBJ2-1	CASSVAGEGQFF	TGTGCCAGCAGCGTAGCTGGGGAGGGGCAGTTCTTC
TRBV30	-	-	TRBJ2-7	CAWRSGNGEQYF	TGTGCCTGGAGGTCTGGGAATGGCGAGCAGTACTTC
TRBV30	-	-	TRBJ2-6	CAWRDSFGANVLTF	TGTGCCTGGAGGGACAGCTTCGGGGCCAACGTCCTGACTTTC
TRBV9	TRBD1	-	TRBJ1-2	CASSATQGAHGYTF	TGTGCCAGCAGCGCCACACAGGGGGCTCATGGCTACACCTTC
TRBV4-1	-	-	TRBJ1-1	CASSRDTEAFF	TGCGCCAGCAGCAGGGACACTGAAGCTTTCTTT
TRBV15	-	-	TRBJ1-5	CATSRDMRESQPQHF	TGTGCCACCAGCAGAGATATGAGGGAAAGTCAGCCCCAGCATTTT
TRBV19	-	few	TRBJ2-3	CASSEGGEADTQYF	TGTGCCAGTAGTGAGGGGGGCGAAGCGGATACGCAGTATTTT
TRBV7-3	-	-	TRBJ2-7	CASSPDNSRGEQYF	TGTGCCAGCAGCCCAGACAATTCTAGGGGGGAGCAGTACTTC
TRBV2	-	-	TRBJ2-3	CASGALDYTDTQYF	TGTGCCAGCGGAGCTTTAGACTACACAGATACGCAGTATTTT
TRBV29-1	-	-	TRBJ1-1	CSVPIGGANTEAFF	TGCAGCGTCCCGATAGGGGGGGCGAACACTGAAGCTTTCTTT
TRBV11-2	-	-	TRBJ2-1	CASSLSKTGLRQNEQFF	TGTGCCAGCAGCTTATCTAAGACGGGACTCAGGCAAAATGAGCAGTTCTTC
TRBV6-5	-	-	TRBJ2-5	CASRSKETQYF	TGTGCCAGCCGCAGTAAAGAGACCCAGTACTTC
TRBV10-3	TRBD1	-	TRBJ1-2	CAIRNTGTGYGYTF	TGTGCCATCAGAAATACCGGGACAGGGTATGGCTACACCTTC
TRBV2	TRBD1	few	TRBJ1-5	CASSGGQGPQPQHF	TGTGCCAGCAGTGGGGGACAGGGACCTCAGCCCCAGCATTTT
TRBV29-1	TRBD1	few	TRBJ1-1	CSVADRGGNTEAFF	TGCAGCGTTGCAGACAGGGGTGGAAACACTGAAGCTTTCTTT
TRBV13	TRBD1	-	TRBJ2-2	CASSSRGRDTGELFF	TGTGCCAGCAGCTCCAGGGGGCGGGACACCGGGGAGCTGTTTTTT
TRBV7-6	TRBD1	-	TRBJ2-7	CASSFGTGSYEQYF	TGTGCCAGCAGCTTTGGGACAGGGTCCTACGAGCAGTACTTC
TRBV27	-	-	TRBJ2-1	CASSPSRGNGGDNEQFF	TGTGCCAGCAGCCCAAGTAGGGGGAACGGAGGCGACAATGAGCAGTTCTTC
TRBV30	-	-	TRBJ2-7	CAWSKAVEQYF	TGTGCCTGGAGTAAGGCGGTCGAGCAGTACTTC
TRBV29-1	TRBD1	few	TRBJ2-7	CSVEDRGQGSSYEQYF	TGCAGCGTTGAAGATAGGGGACAGGGAAGCTCCTACGAGCAGTACTTC
TRBV15	-	few	TRBJ2-1	CATSNFGQIYNEQFF	TGTGCCACCAGCAATTTCGGACAGATTTACAATGAGCAGTTCTTC
TRBV11-2	-	few	TRBJ2-7	CASSLGSYEQYF	TGTGCCAGCAGCTTAGGTAGCTACGAGCAGTACTTC
TRBV29-1	-	few	TRBJ1-2	CSVEDLETGYDHYGYTF	TGCAGCGTTGAAGATCTTGAGACAGGCTACGACCATTATGGCTACACCTTC
TRBV15	-	few	TRBJ1-1	CATSRDLGGAAFF	TGTGCCACCAGCAGAGATCTGGGTGGGGCGGCTTTCTTT
TRBV4-3	TRBD2	-	TRBJ2-7	CASSRGRVGYEQYF	TGCGCCAGCAGCCGGGGGAGGGTGGGATACGAGCAGTACTTC
TRBV30	-	-	TRBJ2-5	CAWNRAQETQYF	TGTGCCTGGAACAGGGCCCAAGAGACCCAGTACTTC
TRBV15	-	-	TRBJ1-4	CATSRGWGVTANEKLFF	TGTGCCACCAGCAGAGGCTGGGGGGTTACGGCTAATGAAAAACTGTTTTTT
TRBV27	-	-	TRBJ1-2	CASSSSGAGYGYTF	TGTGCCAGCAGTTCTTCAGGGGCTGGCTATGGCTACACCTTC